Listed below are T cell receptor beta chains from one sample, sequenced in a study of blood T cell repertoires in COVID-19. Data came from immunoSEQ multiplex PCR; TCRdb stores just in-frame clones and leaves some out. This sample has roughly 130,000 clones; 87% occur once, and the top ten carry approximately 3.3%. Sequenced material: peripheral blood. The source of these receptors is a woman aged 60-75 years with acute or convalescent COVID-19. Each CDR3 is given with its conserved first and last residue. The D gene is left open where the match is weak. Rows give clone size only sometimes, using once, few, many, or a class for an expanded clone.

j_call | d_call | clone_size | v_call | cdr3_aa | cdr3_nt
TRBJ2-2 | NA | NA | TRBV19 | CASSIGSVFANTGELFF | TGTGCCAGTAGTATTGGCTCAGTATTCGCGAACACCGGGGAGCTGTTTTTT
TRBJ2-5 | TRBD2 | NA | TRBV24-1 | CATSAAGAVQETQYF | TGTGCCACCAGTGCAGCGGGGGCCGTCCAAGAGACCCAGTACTTC
TRBJ2-1 | TRBD1 | NA | TRBV18 | CASSEMLGQGNNEQFF | TGTGCCAGCTCAGAAATGCTCGGACAGGGCAACAATGAGCAGTTCTTC
TRBJ2-1 | TRBD2 | NA | TRBV14 | CASSQVLAGAFYNEQFF | TGTGCCAGCAGCCAAGTTCTTGCGGGAGCTTTTTACAATGAGCAGTTCTTC
TRBJ2-1 | TRBD2 | NA | TRBV6-5 | CASRAGLADNEQFF | TGTGCCAGCAGGGCGGGACTAGCGGACAATGAGCAGTTCTTC
TRBJ2-1 | NA | NA | TRBV4-1 | CASSQRPRSPKQFF | TGCGCCAGCAGCCAGCGGCCTCGAAGTCCTAAGCAGTTCTTC
TRBJ2-4 | TRBD2 | NA | TRBV18 | CASSPPKAGLAKNIQYF | TGTGCCAGCTCACCACCTAAAGCGGGGCTAGCCAAAAACATTCAGTACTTC
TRBJ2-1 | NA | NA | TRBV2 | CASSEAGDPGVF | TGTGCCAGCAGTGAAGCTGGAGACCCGGGGGTCTTC
TRBJ1-3 | NA | NA | TRBV25-1 | CASSEYEAIGNTIYF | TGTGCCAGCAGTGAATATGAGGCGATTGGAAACACCATATATTTT
TRBJ1-2 | NA | once | TRBV30 | CAWRHAGLVYGYTF | TGTGCCTGGAGACATGCGGGGCTCGTCTATGGCTACACCTTC
TRBJ1-1 | NA | few | TRBV28 | CASSFLQGNTEAFF | TGTGCCAGCAGTTTTTTACAGGGAAACACTGAAGCTTTCTTT
TRBJ2-3 | TRBD2 | NA | TRBV5-1 | CASSFLPSGSGGTDTQYF | TGCGCCAGCAGCTTCCTGCCTAGCGGGAGCGGTGGCACAGATACGCAGTATTTT
TRBJ2-1 | NA | NA | TRBV9 | CASSVGGSRQFF | TGTGCCAGCAGCGTAGGAGGGAGTAGGCAGTTCTTC
TRBJ2-1 | NA | NA | TRBV7-9 | CASSSGTTGGNEQFF | TGTGCCAGCAGCTCAGGGACTACAGGGGGCAATGAGCAGTTCTTC
TRBJ1-3 | TRBD1 | NA | TRBV5-1 | CASSPGTGLSGNTIYF | TGCGCCAGCAGCCCGGGGACAGGCCTCTCTGGAAACACCATATATTTT
TRBJ2-3 | NA | NA | TRBV7-3 | CASSFGTDTQYF | TGTGCCAGCAGCTTCGGGACAGATACGCAGTATTTT
TRBJ1-2 | NA | once | TRBV5-5 | CASTIQGTGHGYTF | TGTGCCAGCACCATACAGGGAACAGGGCATGGCTACACCTTC
TRBJ1-5 | TRBD1 | NA | TRBV28 | CASSATGSQPQHF | TGTGCCAGCAGTGCGACAGGGAGCCAGCCCCAGCATTTT
TRBJ1-2 | NA | once | TRBV29-1 | CSAGSGQGHYGYTF | TGCAGCGCCGGTTCGGGGCAGGGGCACTATGGCTACACCTTC
TRBJ1-1 | NA | NA | TRBV18 | CASSPNPRVNTEAFF | TGTGCCAGCTCACCAAACCCCCGGGTGAACACTGAAGCTTTCTTT
TRBJ1-2 | TRBD1 | few | TRBV30 | CAWSPPDRDGYYGYTF | TGTGCCTGGAGTCCCCCGGACAGGGACGGATACTATGGCTACACCTTC
TRBJ2-7 | TRBD2 | once | TRBV27 | CASSSILSGTSGKQSSYEQYF | TGTGCCAGCAGTTCGATCCTCTCCGGGACTAGCGGGAAACAGAGCTCCTACGAGCAGTACTTC
TRBJ2-2 | TRBD2 | NA | TRBV2 | CASSSLAGGIGELFF | TGTGCCAGCTCGAGTCTAGCGGGAGGAATCGGGGAGCTGTTTTTT
TRBJ1-2 | TRBD1 | NA | TRBV25-1 | CASRDREKHGYTF | TGTGCCAGCAGGGACAGGGAAAAGCATGGCTACACCTTC
TRBJ2-1 | TRBD1 | NA | TRBV14 | CASSQDWDRERYNEQFF | TGTGCCAGCAGCCAAGACTGGGACAGGGAGAGGTACAATGAGCAGTTCTTC
TRBJ2-1 | TRBD2 | NA | TRBV7-3 | CASSLLSGRAGDEQFF | TGTGCCAGCAGCTTGCTTAGCGGGAGGGCCGGTGATGAGCAGTTCTTC
TRBJ2-1 | TRBD2 | NA | TRBV5-1 | CASSPNLAGVYNEQFF | TGCGCCAGCAGCCCGAACCTAGCGGGAGTCTACAATGAGCAGTTCTTC
TRBJ1-2 | NA | NA | TRBV28 | CASSLGGAPYGYTF | TGTGCCAGCAGTTTAGGTGGGGCCCCATATGGCTACACCTTC
TRBJ2-1 | NA | NA | TRBV28 | CASSPIQTYNEQFF | TGTGCCAGCAGTCCAATTCAAACCTACAATGAGCAGTTCTTC
TRBJ1-5 | NA | NA | TRBV3-1/TRBV3-2 | CASSLQNDQPQHF | TGTGCCAGCAGCCTCCAGAATGATCAGCCCCAGCATTTT
TRBJ1-1 | NA | NA | TRBV30 | CALRGSGGGNTEAFF | TGTGCCCTGAGAGGATCGGGGGGTGGAAACACTGAAGCTTTCTTT
TRBJ1-1 | TRBD1 | NA | TRBV6-5 | CATQGQLNEAFF | TGTGCCACCCAGGGACAGCTGAATGAAGCTTTCTTT
TRBJ2-1 | TRBD1 | NA | TRBV7-3 | CASSQLPGQGGHEQFF | TGTGCCAGCAGCCAACTCCCGGGACAGGGGGGCCATGAGCAGTTCTTC
TRBJ1-5 | NA | NA | TRBV2 | CASSEGREGQPQHF | TGTGCCAGCAGTGAAGGTAGGGAGGGGCAGCCCCAGCATTTT
TRBJ2-1 | NA | NA | TRBV2 | CASATDSGGRTEQFF | TGTGCCAGCGCTACGGACAGCGGAGGTCGTACTGAGCAGTTCTTC
TRBJ2-1 | TRBD2 | few | TRBV29-1 | CSVEGTSGRGYNEQFF | TGCAGCGTTGAAGGGACTAGCGGGAGGGGGTACAATGAGCAGTTCTTC
TRBJ2-7 | TRBD2 | NA | TRBV5-1 | CASSLGNLAGSLDEQYF | TGCGCCAGCAGCTTGGGAAACCTAGCGGGATCATTGGACGAGCAGTACTTC
TRBJ2-1 | NA | NA | TRBV20-1 | CSAPRDFGQFF | TGCAGTGCTCCCCGGGACTTTGGGCAGTTCTTC
TRBJ1-2 | TRBD1 | NA | TRBV5-6 | CASSSPDRVSGYTF | TGTGCCAGCAGCTCACCAGACAGGGTCTCTGGCTACACCTTC
TRBJ2-1 | TRBD2 | NA | TRBV24-1 | CATSDPTSGKVNEQFF | TGTGCCACCAGTGACCCGACTAGCGGGAAAGTTAATGAGCAGTTCTTC